The clone carrying this TCR beta chain was picked up a small number of times. Its target is unknown. This specimen belongs to a study of early T cells in non-severe SARS-CoV-2 infection. Across the study: Bulk RNA from unsorted whole blood was sequenced; chains were unpaired.

Findings and caveats of the study: The VDJdb matching leaned toward anti-spike CD8 responses and overlooked private and CD4 specificities.

CDR1 and CDR2 from the germline V gene are LNHNV and YYDKDF (reference sequence). V lost 5 bases, J lost 7 bases, and 17 bases lay in between. The CDR3 is 14 residues long. Unique molecular identifiers (one per individual cDNA molecule) were attached. One entry per CDR3 protein results from TCRdb running MiXCR on the 5' RACE reads. The table records about 80,000 distinct CDR3 sequences, approximately 12% of them present only once. Material for sequencing was whole blood. The source is an adult who was a healthcare worker with PCR-confirmed SARS-CoV-2 infection or an uninfected control (not recorded which). V gene TRBV15 combines with J gene TRBJ1-2, with D uncertain. For the CDR3, the DNA is TGTGCCACCAGCCTGGATCAGAGGGTCGGTGGCTACACCTTC. Its translation is CATSLDQRVGGYTF.